The T cell receptor (beta chain) under discussion was sequenced for a study of cytomegalovirus exposure and HLA in healthy donors (dated by TCRdb to about 2017). Notes on the research overall: In an earlier analysis of several hundred of the donors, 250 to 300 Gb of sequence data and approximately 100 million unique TCR beta sequences from about 179 million T cells were reported. About 320 gigabases of sequencing data and 70 million to 100 million unique TCR sequences were included in an early release covering about 700 HLA-typed donors. Of the 350 to 400 genotyped donors, approximately 82% fell in the genetic ancestry cluster associated with self-reported Caucasian donors. The study aimed to test whether signatures of past pathogen exposure could be identified by cataloging public T cell receptors. The T cell repertoires of several hundred subjects were profiled by immunosequencing and related to cytomegalovirus serostatus. Along with the roughly 700-subject first cohort, a separate validation cohort of 120 different subjects was used. To predict cytomegalovirus infection status, the study brought together high-throughput TCR immunosequencing, statistical association of individual TCRs with disease status, and machine learning. In a later analysis, previously published TCR beta repertoires from about 640 donors were re-analyzed and high-resolution HLA genotyping was added so that TCR occurrence patterns could be studied. Rather than using new phenotypic data, the later analysis identified candidate immune exposures from TCR beta sequences and from how often those sequences occurred across donors. An earlier analysis of about 600 of the donors used high-throughput TCR beta sequencing to judge whether each TCR beta V gene segment behaved as functional or pseudogenic. Donor age, sex, ethnicity and CMV serostatus were collected together with the repertoire data. A later genetic analysis used genome-wide SNP genotypes for about 55% of the 666 donors, treating that subset as a discovery cohort. Every discovery cohort repertoire had been produced on one sequencing platform. Class I and class II HLA loci were covered by the typing at four-digit resolution. The number of donors typed differed by locus, with 629-630 for A, B, C, DRB1 and DQB1, roughly 550 for DQA1, 600 to 610 for DPA1, and around 450 for DPB1. Roughly 5 DR-DQ haplotypes were handled as single units for association and clustering, since linkage in the cohort was strong. Across approximately 400 genotyped donors of the cohort, an average of 235,054 unique TCR beta nucleotide sequences per donor were sequenced, and about a sixth of those sequences were non-productive. What the research found in general, with its limitations: According to a later analysis, TCR association rates differed among HLA loci, with DRB1 alleles showing the most associated TCRs and HLA-C alleles showing the fewest. A later genetic analysis reported fewer N-insertions in productive TCRs among donors in an Asian-associated ancestry cluster than the roughly 700-donor mean. Approximately 18 rarely observed V segments, including chromosome 9 orphons, were excluded from the earlier analysis of several hundred of the donors because counts were too low. In a later analysis, most CMV-associated TCR beta chains were found to appear HLA-restricted, with HLA associations seemingly driven largely by CMV exposure. A further reported finding was that TCR beta sequences accurately predicted the HLA-A and HLA-B alleles for most subjects in the first cohort. The cohort was sequenced for TCR beta chains only, and without alpha or paired-chain data the features that could be detected were limited. The authors suggested that the approach could potentially be generalized to other disease states and immunological phenotypes. Because HLA typing was unavailable for some donors at each locus, only the typed subset was used in association tests. In a later genetic analysis, a missense DCLRE1C variant was associated with V-gene and J-gene trimming of TCR beta chains, and the association was replicated in an independent cohort. In a later analysis, several top co-occurrence clusters were reported to appear linked to parvovirus B19, influenza, CMV and Epstein-Barr virus. Strong co-occurrence of HLA alleles, especially DR and DQ, made assigning TCR associations to individual alleles difficult. Correlated functional status among segregating V segments might be attributable to linkage disequilibrium, but an unknown experimental factor could not be ruled out. A few of the identified cytomegalovirus-associated TCR beta chains were confirmed in vitro to be specific for cytomegalovirus antigens. In an earlier analysis of 587 of the donors, most TCR beta V segments appeared in productive rearrangements about 90% or about 30% of the time, broadly matching IMGT annotations. Because the 87-base-pair reads could not distinguish some IMGT-functional V segments, including TRBV6-2 and TRBV6-3, those segments were excluded. In a later analysis, more than 15,000 TCR beta sequences were associated with specific HLA alleles at a false discovery rate of 0.05. Immune exposure information for the cohort was limited to CMV serostatus. A group of highly shared sequence variants was considered likely to be a technical artifact of the sequencing pipeline. The classifier was reported to diagnose cytomegalovirus status with high specificity and sensitivity in both the original cohort and the validation cohort. A later analysis found that HLA-associated TCR beta chains were more clonally expanded and had lower generation probabilities than equally common non-associated chains. A total of fewer than 200 TCR beta chains were listed by the study as associated with cytomegalovirus. The presence/absence analyses assumed that sequencing depth was roughly uniform across donors, and that assumption may not be true. Across donors, most TCR sequences were observed very rarely, whereas some public TCRs were present in many individuals.

Library generation was performed with the immunoSEQ multiplex PCR assay. The multiplex PCR relied on a mix of 60 forward primers for TCR Vbeta segments and 13 reverse primers for TCR Jbeta segments. The CDR3 region of rearranged TCR beta genes was amplified from genomic DNA by a multiplex PCR assay. The Illumina HiSeq System was used to sequence the amplified TCR beta libraries as 87-base-pair reads. The study's processing was this. Across the 670 or so repertoires, a later analysis counted 80 million or so unique TCR beta chains, roughly 11 million of which were shared by at least two donors. Raw reads were error-corrected and collapsed into unique sequences by a nearest-neighbor algorithm in which closely related sequences were merged to remove PCR and sequencing errors. CDR3 sequences were aligned to IMGT reference sequences to assign V, D and J gene segments. For a sequence to be retained, a match of at least six nucleotides was required to both a V gene segment and a J gene segment. Rearrangements were called productive when the CDR3 lacked stop codons and stayed in frame with V and J; all others were non-productive. Following IMGT convention, CDR3 was defined as the stretch from the second conserved V-encoded cysteine to the conserved J-encoded phenylalanine. In an earlier analysis of 500 to 650 of the donors, sequences lacking an unambiguous match to a single V gene segment were excluded. An earlier analysis of just under 600 of the donors called V segments functional above 56.7% productive rearrangements and segregating when the between-donor standard deviation exceeded 5%. A statistical classification framework was built to diagnose cytomegalovirus status from the catalog of TCR beta chain sequences. A later analysis assigned V and J genes by comparing TCR nucleotide sequences with IMGT/GENE-DB human TR gene sequences. Using the TCRdist pipeline, a later analysis assigned CDR3 sequences along with most-parsimonious VDJ recombination scenarios. A later analysis defined each TCR beta chain by its CDR3 amino acid sequence plus V-gene family, and excluded reads lacking a unique V-gene family. A later analysis removed 550 to 700 highly shared, low-generation-probability nucleotide sequences to deal with suspected cross-contamination and a sequencing artifact. A later analysis calculated a clonal expansion index for each public chain from normalized within-repertoire ranks of inferred template counts. In a later analysis, generation probabilities were computed using a VDJ recombination model fitted to out-of-frame rearrangements, and the results were checked against IGoR. In a later analysis, TCR-TCR, TCR-HLA and TCR-CMV co-occurrence was scored with hypergeometric tests, and a repertoire-size bias correction was applied to TCR pairs. To estimate false discovery rates, a later analysis permuted the HLA or CMV assignments 20 times. In a later analysis, co-occurring TCRs were grouped with DBSCAN, and TCRdist sequence similarity was added when clustering was performed within HLA-allele-positive subsets. Co-occurrence clustering excluded repertoires with fewer than 30,000 or more than 120,000 public chains, plus five with anomalous nucleotide sharing. In its TCRdb copy, this immuneACCESS table keeps in-frame sequences only and misses some clones. Where compared with another copy, unresolved V genes explain less than half of these, and the others have no known cause. V and J calls and clone size follow that table, whereas D and trimming were derived from the DNA. Here the sample has tens of thousands of clones; around 70% occur a single time. Roughly 6.2% of the sample is held by the ten biggest clonotypes.

The cohort consisted of some 730 healthy bone marrow donors. All cohort members were sampled while nominally healthy, although unrecorded immune exposures were likely present. The donor tested CMV seropositive and was one of the 289 seropositive cohort members. Every donor gave a peripheral blood sample, and the peripheral blood mononuclear cells from that sample were used for TCR beta sequencing. The Qiagen DNeasy Blood Extraction Kit was used to extract genomic DNA from the blood cell samples. Reading the germline V gene gives CDR1 MGHDK and CDR2 SYGVNS. From its cysteine to its phenylalanine, the CDR3 spans 13 amino acids. Only the CDR3 portion is preserved as DNA: 39 bases, with reading frame beginning at the first base. For this chain, trimming is 10 bases at the V end and 2 bases at the J end, and the number of junction bases without a gene match is 4. In this sample, this clone turned up a few times. Its antigen is unknown. One base away there is no much larger clone; base qualities are not given.

The specimen was PBMCs. The receptor comes from a woman aged 45-65 years in good health and CMV-seropositive. The chain is made from TRBV25-1 and TRBJ1-3; the central 8 bases match TRBD1. For the CDR3, the sequence is CATGGQAGNTIYF. DNA sequence: TGTGCCACAGGGGGACAGGCTGGAAACACCATATATTTT.